This note documents a single T cell receptor beta chain sequence. Antigen: not known. Using genomic DNA as the template, TCR beta VDJ and CDR3 profiling was carried out. TCRdb fed the reads into MiXCR, producing one record per CDR3 protein. This sample has around 430,000 distinct CDR3 sequences, with around 30% found just once. The data were taken from a study of CD8+CD57+ T cells in acquired aplastic anemia. Study-level information: DNA recovered from sorted CD4+ and CD8+ cells had a mean of about 3 ug.

By flow cytometry, patients selected for sequencing had shown an expansion of CD8+CD57+ cells. The study sampled blood from patients who had received no therapy. Trimming took 1 base from V and 4 from J; bases not matched to a gene: 13. The germline gives CDR1 SGHAT, CDR2 FQNNGV. The length of the CDR3 is 18 residues. Points from the study as a whole: The same twenty-nine CD8+ CDR3 sequences occurred in patients and in controls. Patients were compared with controls for CD8+ Simpson's diversity, and no significant difference emerged.

The rearrangement uses TRBV11-2 and TRBJ2-3, with 8 bases identical to TRBD2. This TCR was recovered from a human donor with aplastic anemia. Sequencing was done on a sample of sorted CD4+, CD8+, or CD8+CD57+ T cells (not recorded which) from PBMCs. CDR3 sequence: CASSLGAAASGRPDTQYF. DNA of the CDR3: TGTGCCAGCAGCTTAGGAGCCGCGGCTAGCGGGCGCCCAGATACGCAGTATTTT.